Many counts were recorded for the clone carrying this T cell receptor beta chain. Its antigen remains unidentified. This sample was included in a study of Graves' ophthalmopathy and Graves' hyperthyroidism. At the level of the study: Investigators collected peripheral blood at initial diagnosis, before any treatment was given. Findings of the study overall: Most expanded thyroid clonotypes above 0.001 frequency also appeared in blood.

Someone took the PBMCs out of approximately 10 ml of fresh peripheral blood. RNA transcripts served as template for amplifying TCR beta CDR3 sequences. Investigators did first-round RT-PCR with HTBI primers, then second-round multiplex PCR. TCRdb re-analysed the multiplex PCR reads in MiXCR, keeping a single row per CDR3 protein. Of 300,000 to 400,000 distinct CDR3 sequences listed, roughly 17% are singletons. There are 11 residues in the CDR3. V lost 2 bases, J lost 5 bases, and 4 bases lay in between. CDR1 MNHEY and CDR2 SVGEGT come from the germline V gene. Sequenced sample: peripheral blood. This chain connects TRBV6-2 or TRBV6-3 to TRBJ2-7; unclear D gene. This clonotype was sampled from an adult man with Graves' ophthalmopathy. As DNA, the CDR3 is TGTGCCAGCAGTTACAGGGACGAGCAGTACTTC. Translation gives CASSYRDEQYF.